Following are 14 T cell receptor beta chains from one sample sequenced in a study of blood T cell repertoires in COVID-19. Here immunoSEQ multiplex PCR was the method, and the copy in TCRdb shows in-frame clones only, minus some. Of roughly 120,000 clones in the sample, 70% to 90% were seen once. Material for sequencing was peripheral blood. The receptor source for this set is a man aged 65 to 79 who had recovered from COVID-19.

The chain combines TRBV6-5 with TRBJ1-5; D is perhaps TRBD1 (5 bases). CDR3 size: 14 residues. Between the trimmed V and J ends, which lost 8 bases and 0 bases, there was a span of 11 bases. Germline V gene data show CDR1 as MNHEY and CDR2 as SVGAGI. The CDR3 coding sequence is TGTGCCAGCCGGGACGGGGGTAGCAATCAGCCCCAGCATTTT. Its translation is CASRDGGSNQPQHF.

This clone was observed a few times. The genes are TRBV7-2 and TRBJ1-2; D gene uncertain. V was shortened by 1 base and J by 4 bases, with 10 bases between the two germline ends. This CDR3 contains 14 residues. Per germline, CDR1 SGHTA and CDR2 FQGNSA. The CDR3 nucleotides are TGTGCCAGCAGCTTAGTTGGCGGGCCCTATGGCTACACCTTC. Translated: CASSLVGGPYGYTF.

The chain combines TRBV11-1 with TRBJ2-3; 9 bases are a match to TRBD2. Looked up from germline, CDR1 is SGHAT and CDR2 is FQDESV (reference sequence). The CDR3 loop spans 16 amino acids. V trimming: 5 bases; J trimming: 2 bases; junction bases outside the gene matches: 8. CDR3 nucleotides: TGTGCCAGCAGCCTGTGGGCTAGCGGGATCACAGATACGCAGTATTTT. Amino acid sequence: CASSLWASGITDTQYF.

This chain links TRBV10-3 with TRBJ2-3, with TRBD1 identical over 8 bases. Germline CDR1 ENHRY, CDR2 SYGVKD. There are 14 residues in the CDR3. J lost 5 bases, V lost 10 bases, and 11 bases had no gene match. The CDR3 coding sequence is TGTGCCACCAGAGGGCAGGGGGCGGGAGATACGCAGTATTTT. It encodes CATRGQGAGDTQYF.

This clone came up a few times. The chain has TRBV6-5 and TRBJ2-7; a possible D gene is TRBD2 (7 bases). The CDR3 has 13 residues. Germline assignment: CDR1 MNHEY and CDR2 SVGAGI. Trimming took 7 bases from V and 2 from J, leaving 12 bases between them. The CDR3 sequence is CASNLGGPYEQYF. The DNA for the CDR3 is TGTGCCAGCAATTTGGGGGGGCCCTACGAGCAGTACTTC.

This chain's CDR3 is CASSRQGVEQYF. The CDR3 bases are TGTGCCAGCAGTCGTCAGGGGGTCGAGCAGTACTTC. J is TRBJ2-7 and V is TRBV11-2, with TRBD1 matching 7 bases. Per germline, CDR1 SGHAT and CDR2 FQNNGV. The V segment lost 6 bases and the J segment 6 bases; nucleotides outside the gene matches: 5. This CDR3 contains 12 residues.

This chain uses TRBV4-2 with TRBJ2-1; 10 bases match TRBD2. In germline, CDR1 is LGHNA, CDR2 YNFKEQ. J lost 2 bases, V lost 4 bases, and 11 bases had no gene match. The CDR3 totals 18 residues. The CDR3 DNA reads TGTGCCAGCAGCCGCCTGGGAGCGGGAGGGTTGGCCTACAATGAGCAGTTCTTC. Its translation is CASSRLGAGGLAYNEQFF.

The chain has TRBV7-8 and TRBJ2-2; possible D gene TRBD2, 7 bases. V lost 7 bases and J lost 6, with 12 bases in between. The CDR3 extends over 13 amino acids. The germline CDR1 and CDR2 sequences are SGHVS and FQNEAQ. The CDR3 spells CASIRGGSGELFF. CDR3 coding DNA: TGTGCCAGCATAAGGGGGGGTTCCGGGGAGCTGTTTTTT.

The genes are TRBV28 and TRBJ2-7; D is possibly TRBD1 (5 bases). CDR3 length: 14 residues. CDR1 and CDR2 from the germline V gene are MDHEN and SYDVKM. Trimming stripped 5 bases from V and 2 bases from J, with 13 bases between. The CDR3 coding sequence is TGTGCCAGCAGTCCACCGACAGTAACCTACGAGCAGTACTTC. Translated, it gives CASSPPTVTYEQYF.

The chain uses TRBV7-7 and TRBJ2-6; D is unclear. Trimming cost V 1 base and J 0 bases, with 7 bases left between them. The V gene's germline CDR1 is SSHAT and CDR2 FNYEAQ (reference sequence). CDR3 length: 16 residues. In nucleotides, the CDR3 is TGTGCCAGCAGCTTAGTCCCGGGCTCTGGGGCCAACGTCCTGACTTTC. This codes for CASSLVPGSGANVLTF.

V is TRBV30 and J is TRBJ2-7; D is perhaps TRBD1 (5 bases). The CDR3 consists of 13 residues. V was trimmed by 0 bases and J by 3 bases, leaving 9 bases between them. The germline CDR1 and CDR2 sequences are GTSNPN and SVGIG (reference sequence). The CDR3 region is CAWSVQAIYEQYF. The CDR3 DNA is TGTGCCTGGAGTGTACAGGCTATCTACGAGCAGTACTTC.

The chain combines TRBV19 with TRBJ2-1; 9 bases align to TRBD2. Trimming took 3 bases from V and 7 from J; bases not matched to a gene: 7. CDR1 and CDR2 from the germline V gene are LNHDA and SQIVND (reference sequence). CDR3 size: 15 residues. The CDR3 DNA follows: TGTGCCAGTAGTATTTCTGGGCTAGCGGGGAATGAGCAGTTCTTC. It translates to CASSISGLAGNEQFF. Looking up the rest from reference TRBV19 and TRBJ2-1 gives the full variable domain: DGGITQSPKYLFRKEGQNVTLSCEQNLNHDAMYWYRQDPGQGLRLIYYSQIVNDFQKGDIAEGYSVSREKKESFPLTVTSAQKNPTAFYLCASSISGLAGNEQFFGPGTRLTVL.

This chain joins TRBV10-3 and TRBJ2-1; 7 bases are a match to TRBD2. V lost 3 bases and J lost 2; bases outside the gene matches: 4. Germline loops: CDR1 ENHRY, CDR2 SYGVKD. CDR3 size: 15 residues. The CDR3 protein is CAISEGGGTYNEQFF. The CDR3 DNA follows: TGTGCCATCAGTGAAGGCGGGGGTACCTACAATGAGCAGTTCTTC.

This clone turned up a few times. V and J are TRBV7-2 and TRBJ2-1; perhaps TRBD2 as D (6 bases). The CDR3 runs to 12 residues. Trimming pared 1 base from V and 14 bases from J, leaving 12 bases between. Germline loops: CDR1 SGHTA, CDR2 FQGNSA. CDR3 loop: CASSLVRGRKFF. In DNA form, the CDR3 reads TGTGCCAGCAGCTTAGTTCGGGGGAGGAAGTTCTTC.